The present T cell receptor (beta chain) was sequenced within a study of blood T cell repertoires in COVID-19. Study information: COVID-19 samples collected from the United States, Italy and Spain covered acute and convalescent phases. The cDNA or gDNA used as material had been derived from T cells, B-cell-depleted T cells, or PBMCs.

As handled by the study authors: Scientists estimated how many nucleated cells there were by amplifying reference gene primers. Profiling relied on immunoSEQ multiplex PCR, and the TCRdb table lists in-frame clones only, not all of them. V, J and clone size are taken as reported in that table, and D and trimming were inferred from the DNA itself. The sample shows roughly 280,000 clones, 80% to 90% of them seen only once. This clone was observed a few times. Looked up from germline, CDR1 is SEHNR and CDR2 is FQNEAQ (reference sequence). V shed 6 bases and J 5 bases; nucleotides not matched to a gene: 17. The length of the CDR3 is 17 residues.

The chain is built from TRBV7-9 and TRBJ2-5; 8 nucleotides align to TRBD1. This TCR derives from a man in his fifties or sixties with acute or convalescent COVID-19. Sequencing used peripheral blood. CDR3 loop: CASRRGERQGWWETQYF. The CDR3 DNA reads as TGTGCCAGCAGAAGAGGAGAGCGACAGGGGTGGTGGGAGACCCAGTACTTC.